Below are 13 T cell receptor beta chains sequenced from a single sample in a study of tumor and adjacent non-tumor tissue in lung cancer. A modified ARM-PCR protocol with three rounds of nested PCR amplified TCRbeta. A single record per CDR3 protein comes from TCRdb applying MiXCR to the multiplex PCR reads. Of about 98,000 distinct CDR3 sequences in the sample, approximately 80% were seen once. RNA was extracted from bulk tissue without any cell sorting. Distant lung tissue was collected more than 3 cm away from the tumor edge. Specimen: distant non-tumor lung tissue. The receptors derive from a man in his fifties or sixties with small cell lung cancer.

This clonotype came up once. The rearrangement links TRBV6-1 to TRBJ1-5, with TRBD1 matching over 8 bases. In germline, CDR1 is MNHNS, CDR2 SASEGT. This CDR3 is built from 16 residues. V was pared by 6 bases and J by 7 bases, with 14 bases of the junction left unmatched. The CDR3 spells CASSNPLAGGIQPQHF. CDR3 nucleotide sequence: TGTGCCAGCAGCAACCCCCTAGCAGGGGGCATACAGCCCCAGCATTTT.

This clonotype was found once. This sequence joins TRBV11-1 and TRBJ2-1; D gene ambiguous. Germline V gene sequence: CDR1 SGHAT, CDR2 FQDESV (reference sequence). The germline V and J ends were trimmed by 10 bases and 9 bases, with 16 bases remaining between them. This CDR3 is 12 amino acids long. The CDR3 nucleotides read TGTGCCACCAGTGATTTAGATGGTGAGCAGTTCTTC. Protein: CATSDLDGEQFF. Full variable domain (missing parts from reference TRBV11-1 and TRBJ2-1): EAEVAQSPRYKITEKSQAVAFWCDPISGHATLYWYRQILGQGPELLVQFQDESVVDDSQLPKDRFSAERLKGVDSTLKIQPAELGDSAMYLCATSDLDGEQFFGPGTRLTVL.

At least ten counts were recorded for this clonotype. The V and J genes are TRBV30 and TRBJ1-1; D not resolved. The CDR3 has 12 residues. The ends were cut back, 0 bases at V and 6 bases at J, with 8 bases in the middle. Germline V gives CDR1 GTSNPN, CDR2 SVGIG (reference sequence). The CDR3 region is CAWSVDGAEAFF. For the CDR3, the DNA is TGTGCCTGGAGTGTAGATGGCGCTGAAGCTTTCTTT.

This clonotype was recorded many times. Here the CDR3 reads CSAAGLNTEAFF. The CDR3 DNA reads TGCAGTGCCGCAGGGCTGAACACTGAAGCTTTCTTT. The rearrangement links TRBV20-1 to TRBJ1-1; D is possibly TRBD1 (5 bases). Germline-derived CDR1 and CDR2 are DFQATT and SNEGSKA (reference sequence). V was shortened by 6 bases and J by 0 bases, with 8 bases between the two germline ends. The CDR3 spans 12 residues.

A single count supports this clonotype. The chain recombines TRBV6-1 with TRBJ2-7; TRBD2 might be the D (5 bases). CDR1 is MNHNS, CDR2 SASEGT, per germline. CDR3 size: 16 residues. CDR3 sequence (DNA): TGTGCCAGCGGTGGGAGAAACACCGGGCCCCATTACGAGGAGTACGTC. Encoded protein: CASGGRNTGPHYEEYV.

This clonotype has only one observation. The chain carries TRBV4-1 and TRBJ1-3; 7 bases match TRBD1. This CDR3 spans 15 amino acids. V dropped 0 bases and J dropped 10; count of bases not matched to a gene: 9. Germline V gene sequence: CDR1 MGHRA, CDR2 YSYEKL. The CDR3 bases are TGCGCCAGCAGCCAAGAGAAGGGGGCGGGAGATACCATATATTTT. Translated, it gives CASSQEKGAGDTIYF.

This clonotype was counted many times. The CDR3 DNA reads TGTGCCAGCAGTGGGACAGTGAACACTGAAGCTTTCTTT. Translating it yields CASSGTVNTEAFF. V usage is TRBV2 and J usage is TRBJ1-1; TRBD1 might be the D (6 bases). Germline V gene data show CDR1 as SNHLY and CDR2 as FYNNEI. The CDR3 runs to 13 residues. V lost 4 bases, J lost 0 bases, and 6 bases lay in between. Full variable domain (missing parts from reference TRBV2 and TRBJ1-1): EPEVTQTPSHQVTQMGQEVILRCVPISNHLYFYWYRQILGQKVEFLVSFYNNEISEKSEIFDDQFSVERPDGSNFTLKIRSTKLEDSAMYFCASSGTVNTEAFFGQGTRLTVV.

On this clonotype itself: A much bigger clone sits one base away, suggesting this may be a read error. V and J are TRBV7-9 and TRBJ2-2; possible D gene TRBD1, 5 bases. Trimming removed 6 bases from V and 1 base from J, with 9 bases in between. Germline CDR1 reads SEHNR; CDR2 reads FQNEAQ (reference sequence). CDR3 size: 14 residues. The CDR3 spells CASRWGVNTGELFF. CDR3 coding DNA: TGTGCCAGCAGGTGGGGCGTGAACACCGGGGAGCTGTTTTTT.

On this clonotype: At one of its ends the junction is not consistent with the germline gene, which may arise from a read error. The chain recombines TRBV30 with TRBJ2-2; TRBD2 is a possible D gene (5 bases). CDR1 and CDR2 from the germline V gene are GTSNPN and SVGIG (reference sequence). The CDR3 is 14 amino acids. The CDR3 nucleotides are TGTGCCTGGAGTGTGGGCACCAATATCGGGGAACTGTTTTTT. Translation: CAWSVGTNIGELFF.

In the case of this clonotype: No conserved phenylalanine or tryptophan ends this CDR3, so it is likely a read error. The chain recombines TRBV5-4 with TRBJ1-1; no clear D gene. The CDR3 sequence is 12 residues long. CDR1 is SGHNT, CDR2 YYREEE, per germline (reference sequence). CDR3 sequence (DNA): TGTGCCAGTAGCTTATGGGCAGAAAAAGCTTTCGTT. It encodes CASSLWAEKAFV.

With respect to this clonotype: As the CDR3 is not closed by the conserved phenylalanine or tryptophan, this likely results from a read error. The chain combines TRBV10-3 with TRBJ2-7; possibly TRBD1 or TRBD2 for D (5 bases each). The CDR3 consists of 12 residues. Germline CDR1 is ENHRY and CDR2 is SYGVKD. CDR3 coding DNA: TGTGTCATCAGGGACCGCGGAGGTGAGCAGTACATC. Translated, it gives CVIRDRGGEQYI.

As regards this clonotype: A junction boundary mismatches the germline segment, possibly from a read error. The chain uses TRBV6-5 and TRBJ2-2, with 9 bases lining up with TRBD1. The CDR3 loop spans 14 amino acids. Germline CDR1 MNHEY, CDR2 SVGAGI. The CDR3: CARSRDRGAGELLF. The CDR3 coding sequence is TGTGCCAGGAGTCGAGACAGGGGGGCCGGGGAGCTGTTATTT.

For this clonotype: The CDR3 end shows no conserved phenylalanine or tryptophan, and so a read error is likely. Because the CDR3's place on the DNA is in doubt, the DNA is left out and the CDR3 is given as listed by TCRdb. This chain joins TRBV11-1 and TRBJ2-5; TRBD1, the table's D call, lacks a check against the DNA. The CDR3 sequence runs 15 residues, both termini included. The germline V gene encodes CDR1 SGHAT and CDR2 FQDESV (reference sequence). CDR3 loop: CASSHRGGIQETRYL.